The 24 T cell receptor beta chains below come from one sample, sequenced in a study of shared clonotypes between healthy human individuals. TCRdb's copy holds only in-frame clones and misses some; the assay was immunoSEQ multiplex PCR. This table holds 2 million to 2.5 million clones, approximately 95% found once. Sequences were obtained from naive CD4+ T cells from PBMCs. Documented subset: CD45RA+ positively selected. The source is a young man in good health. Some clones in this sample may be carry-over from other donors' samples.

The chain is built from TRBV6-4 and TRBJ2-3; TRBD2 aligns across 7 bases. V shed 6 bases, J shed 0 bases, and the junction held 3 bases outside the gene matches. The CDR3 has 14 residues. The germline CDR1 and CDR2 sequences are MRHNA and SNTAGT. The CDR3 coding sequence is TGTGCCAGCAGGCGGGAGCCGAGCACAGATACGCAGTATTTT. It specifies CASRREPSTDTQYF.

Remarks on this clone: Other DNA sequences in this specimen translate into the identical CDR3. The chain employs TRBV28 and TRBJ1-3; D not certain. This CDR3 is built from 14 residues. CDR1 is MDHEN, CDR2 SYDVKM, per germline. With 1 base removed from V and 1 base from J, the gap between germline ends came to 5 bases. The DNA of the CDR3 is TGTGCCAGCAGTTTATTAGGTTCTGGAAACACCATATATTTT. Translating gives CASSLLGSGNTIYF.

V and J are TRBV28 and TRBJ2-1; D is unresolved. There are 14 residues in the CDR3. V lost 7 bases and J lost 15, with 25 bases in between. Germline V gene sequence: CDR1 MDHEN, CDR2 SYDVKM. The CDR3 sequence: CASTHKTGSEWGFF. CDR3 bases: TGTGCCAGCACCCACAAAACGGGCTCGGAATGGGGGTTCTTC.

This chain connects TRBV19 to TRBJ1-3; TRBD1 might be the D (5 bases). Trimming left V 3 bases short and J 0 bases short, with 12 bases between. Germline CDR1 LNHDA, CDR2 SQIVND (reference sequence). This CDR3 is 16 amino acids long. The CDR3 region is CASSIPGGVSGNTIYF. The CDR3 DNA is TGTGCCAGTAGTATCCCTGGAGGGGTCTCTGGAAACACCATATATTTT.

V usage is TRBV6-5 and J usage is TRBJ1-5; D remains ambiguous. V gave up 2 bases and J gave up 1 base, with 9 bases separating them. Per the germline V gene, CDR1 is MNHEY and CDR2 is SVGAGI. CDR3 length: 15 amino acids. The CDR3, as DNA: TGTGCCAGCAGTTACCGTGGCACAAGCAATCAGCCCCAGCATTTT. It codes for CASSYRGTSNQPQHF.

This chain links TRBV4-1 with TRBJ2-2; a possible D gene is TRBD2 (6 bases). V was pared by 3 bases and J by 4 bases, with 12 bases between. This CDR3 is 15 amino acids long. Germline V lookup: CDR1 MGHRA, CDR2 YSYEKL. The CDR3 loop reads CASSHIPGGTGELFF. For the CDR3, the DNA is TGCGCCAGCAGCCACATACCCGGGGGCACCGGGGAGCTGTTTTTT.

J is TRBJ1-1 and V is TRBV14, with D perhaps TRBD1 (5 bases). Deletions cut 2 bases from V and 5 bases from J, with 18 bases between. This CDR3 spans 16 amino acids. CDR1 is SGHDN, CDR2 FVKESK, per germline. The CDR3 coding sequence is TGTGCCAGCAGCCAACCGGGTCCAAAGAGGGGAACTGAAGCTTTCTTT. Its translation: CASSQPGPKRGTEAFF.

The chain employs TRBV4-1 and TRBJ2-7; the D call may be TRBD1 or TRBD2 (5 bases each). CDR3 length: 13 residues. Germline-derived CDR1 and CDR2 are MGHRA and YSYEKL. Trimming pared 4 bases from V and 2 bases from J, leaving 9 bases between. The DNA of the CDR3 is TGCGCCAGCAGCCGCGAGGGGACCTACGAGCAGTACTTC. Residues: CASSREGTYEQYF.

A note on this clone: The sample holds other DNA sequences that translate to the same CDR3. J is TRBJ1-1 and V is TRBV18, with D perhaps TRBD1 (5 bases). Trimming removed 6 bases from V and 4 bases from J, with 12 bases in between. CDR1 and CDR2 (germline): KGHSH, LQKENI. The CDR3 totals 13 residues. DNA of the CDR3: TGTGCCAGCTCCGGGACGGGGGGCACTGAAGCTTTCTTT. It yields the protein CASSGTGGTEAFF. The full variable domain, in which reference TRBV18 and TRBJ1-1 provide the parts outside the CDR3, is NAGVMQNPRHLVRRRGQEARLRCSPMKGHSHVYWYRQLPEEGLKFMVYLQKENIIDESGMPKERFSAEFPKEGPSILRIQQVVRGDSAAYFCASSGTGGTEAFFGQGTRLTVV.

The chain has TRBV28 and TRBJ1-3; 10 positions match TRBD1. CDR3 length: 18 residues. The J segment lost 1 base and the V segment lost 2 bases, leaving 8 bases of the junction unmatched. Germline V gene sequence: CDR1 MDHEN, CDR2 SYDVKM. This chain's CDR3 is CASSLGGTGVGSGNTIYF. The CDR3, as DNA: TGTGCCAGCAGTTTAGGAGGGACAGGGGTCGGATCTGGAAACACCATATATTTT.

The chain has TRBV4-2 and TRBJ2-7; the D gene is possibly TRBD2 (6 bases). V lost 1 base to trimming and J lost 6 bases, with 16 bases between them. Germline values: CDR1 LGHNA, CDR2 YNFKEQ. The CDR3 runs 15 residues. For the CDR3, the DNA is TGTGCCAGCAGCCAAGTTGACGGGAGTAAGTTCGAGCAGTACTTC. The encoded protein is CASSQVDGSKFEQYF.

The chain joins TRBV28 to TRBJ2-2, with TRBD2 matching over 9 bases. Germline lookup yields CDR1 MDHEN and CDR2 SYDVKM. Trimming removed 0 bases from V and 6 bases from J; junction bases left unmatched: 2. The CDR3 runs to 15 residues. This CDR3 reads CASSLWASGAGELFF. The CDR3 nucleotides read TGTGCCAGCAGTTTATGGGCTAGCGGGGCCGGGGAGCTGTTTTTT.

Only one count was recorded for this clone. The CDR3 DNA reads TGTGCCAGCAGCGCCGCTAGCGGGAAGGCGAACACCGGGGAGCTGTTTTTT. Translating it yields CASSAASGKANTGELFF. The rearrangement uses TRBV7-3 and TRBJ2-2, with 9 bases aligning to TRBD2. CDR3 length: 17 amino acids. With 5 bases clipped from V and 0 bases from J, the junction kept 7 bases outside the gene matches. Germline V gives CDR1 SGHTA, CDR2 FQGTGA.

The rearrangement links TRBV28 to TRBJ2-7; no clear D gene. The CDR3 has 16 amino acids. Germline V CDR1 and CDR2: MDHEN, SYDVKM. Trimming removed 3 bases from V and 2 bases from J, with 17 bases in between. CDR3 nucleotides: TGTGCCAGCAGTTTTGGTCGGTGGCGACAAACCTACGAGCAGTACTTC. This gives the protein CASSFGRWRQTYEQYF.

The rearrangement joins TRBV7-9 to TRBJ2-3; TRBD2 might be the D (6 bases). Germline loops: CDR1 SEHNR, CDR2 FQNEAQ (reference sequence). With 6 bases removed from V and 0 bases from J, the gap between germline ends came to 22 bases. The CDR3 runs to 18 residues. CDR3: CASSPTTRLAYSTDTQYF. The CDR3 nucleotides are TGTGCCAGCAGTCCTACTACTCGGCTAGCGTATAGCACAGATACGCAGTATTTT. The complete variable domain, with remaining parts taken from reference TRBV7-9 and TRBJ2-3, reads DTGVSQNPRHKITKRGQNVTFRCDPISEHNRLYWYRQTLGQGPEFLTYFQNEAQLEKSRLLSDRFSAERPKGSFSTLEIQRTEQGDSAMYLCASSPTTRLAYSTDTQYFGPGTRLTVL.

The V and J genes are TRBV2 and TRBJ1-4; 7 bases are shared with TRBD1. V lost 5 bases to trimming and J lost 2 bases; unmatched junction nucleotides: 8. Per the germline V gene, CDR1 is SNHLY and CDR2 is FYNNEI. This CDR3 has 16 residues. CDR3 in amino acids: CASSYRGQATNEKLFF. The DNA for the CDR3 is TGTGCCAGCAGTTATAGGGGGCAGGCGACTAATGAAAAACTGTTTTTT.

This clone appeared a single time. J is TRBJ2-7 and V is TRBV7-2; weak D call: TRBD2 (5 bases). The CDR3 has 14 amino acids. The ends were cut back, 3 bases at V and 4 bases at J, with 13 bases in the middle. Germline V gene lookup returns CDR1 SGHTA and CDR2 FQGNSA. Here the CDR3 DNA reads TGTGCCAGCAGCTTCACGAGGGATTCGTACGAGCAGTACTTC. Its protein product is CASSFTRDSYEQYF.

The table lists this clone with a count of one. The CDR3 here is CASSLFTGGHLSNEQFF. In nucleotides, the CDR3 is TGTGCCAGCAGTTTATTCACGGGAGGCCACCTCTCCAATGAGCAGTTCTTC. The chain joins TRBV28 to TRBJ2-1; 7 bases line up with TRBD2. The V segment lost 1 base and the J segment 6 bases; nucleotides outside the gene matches: 12. Germline V gives CDR1 MDHEN, CDR2 SYDVKM. The CDR3 is 17 residues long.

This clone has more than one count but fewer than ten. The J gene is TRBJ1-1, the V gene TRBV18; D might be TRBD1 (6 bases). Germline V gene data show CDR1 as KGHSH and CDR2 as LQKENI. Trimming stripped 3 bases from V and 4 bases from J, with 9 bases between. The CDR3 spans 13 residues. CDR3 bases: TGTGCCAGCTCACCTCTACAGGGCACTGAAGCTTTCTTT. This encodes CASSPLQGTEAFF.

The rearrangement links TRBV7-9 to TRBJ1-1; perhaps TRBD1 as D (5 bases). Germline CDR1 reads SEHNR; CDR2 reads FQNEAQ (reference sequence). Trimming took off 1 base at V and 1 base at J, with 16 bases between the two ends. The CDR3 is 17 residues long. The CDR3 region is CASSLGWGGTRNTEAFF. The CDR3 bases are TGTGCCAGCAGCTTAGGATGGGGGGGAACTCGGAACACTGAAGCTTTCTTT. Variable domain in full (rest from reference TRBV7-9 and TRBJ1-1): DTGVSQNPRHKITKRGQNVTFRCDPISEHNRLYWYRQTLGQGPEFLTYFQNEAQLEKSRLLSDRFSAERPKGSFSTLEIQRTEQGDSAMYLCASSLGWGGTRNTEAFFGQGTRLTVV.

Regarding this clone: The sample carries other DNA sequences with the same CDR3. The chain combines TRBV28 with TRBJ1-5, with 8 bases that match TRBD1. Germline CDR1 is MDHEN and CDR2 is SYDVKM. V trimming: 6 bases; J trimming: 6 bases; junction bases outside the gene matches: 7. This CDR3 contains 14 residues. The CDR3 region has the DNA TGTGCCAGCAGCCGTGGACAGGGAGGTCAGCCCCAGCATTTT. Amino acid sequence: CASSRGQGGQPQHF. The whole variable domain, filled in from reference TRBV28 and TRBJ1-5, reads DVKVTQSSRYLVKRTGEKVFLECVQDMDHENMFWYRQDPGLGLRLIYFSYDVKMKEKGDIPEGYSVSREKKERFSLILESASTNQTSMYLCASSRGQGGQPQHFGDGTRLSIL.

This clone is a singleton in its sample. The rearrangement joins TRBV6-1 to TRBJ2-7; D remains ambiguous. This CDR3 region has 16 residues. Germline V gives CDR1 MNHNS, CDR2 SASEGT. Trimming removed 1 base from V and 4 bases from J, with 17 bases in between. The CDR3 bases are TGTGCCAGCAGTGAAGTTCATTGGGGTAGTAAGTACGAGCAGTACTTC. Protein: CASSEVHWGSKYEQYF.

CDR3 nucleotides: TGTGCCACCAGCAGAGATAGAGGACCCGGAAACACCATATATTTT. Translating gives CATSRDRGPGNTIYF. The gene calls are TRBV15 and TRBJ1-3; D ambiguous. This CDR3 is built from 15 residues. V was shortened by 0 bases and J by 4 bases, with 10 bases between the two germline ends. From germline, CDR1 is LNHNV and CDR2 YYDKDF (reference sequence).

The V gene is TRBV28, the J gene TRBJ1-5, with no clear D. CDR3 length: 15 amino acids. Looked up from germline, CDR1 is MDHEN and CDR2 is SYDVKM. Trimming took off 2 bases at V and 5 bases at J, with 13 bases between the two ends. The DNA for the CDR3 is TGTGCCAGCAGTTTACCCCCTTATCGGGATCAGCCCCAGCATTTT. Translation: CASSLPPYRDQPQHF.